This TCR beta chain came from a study of cytomegalovirus exposure and HLA in healthy donors. Study results and caveats: Later on, a genetic analysis was performed. It linked a missense variant in DCLRE1C with V- and J-gene trimming of TCR beta. In a later analysis, at a false discovery rate of 0.05, fewer than 20,000 TCR beta sequences matched HLA alleles.

As concerns this clone: Antigen: not known.

The PCR ran on 60 Vbeta and 13 Jbeta primers. The method was immunoSEQ multiplex PCR; TCRdb's version includes in-frame clones alone and lacks a portion of them. Found here are 60,000 or so clones, about 85% of them singletons; the top ten hold about 10%. The length of the CDR3 is 13 residues. Germline loops: CDR1 MDHEN, CDR2 SYDVKM. V was cut by 4 bases and J by 6 bases, with 10 bases left in between. This TCR came from a female donor in good health and CMV-seronegative. The chain couples TRBV28 to TRBJ2-1; no clear D. What was sequenced was PBMCs. Here the CDR3 DNA reads TGTGCCAGCAGTTACGCTAGATTCAATGAGCAGTTCTTC. Translation gives CASSYARFNEQFF.